One and the same sample provided the 6 T cell receptor beta chains below, sequenced in a study of CD8 T cells in ankylosing spondylitis. The study's findings and limits: Ankylosing spondylitis blood appeared to carry a characteristic TCR beta motif of roughly 8 highly homologous variants.

One entry per CDR3 protein results from TCRdb running MiXCR on the 5' RACE reads. The sample records about 440,000 distinct CDR3 sequences, 17% being singletons. The antigens of these receptors remain unknown. The sample comprised blood, either unsorted or a sorted T cell fraction (not recorded which). These receptor sequences come from a male donor with ankylosing spondylitis.

This clonotype was detected only a few times. V usage is TRBV24-1 and J usage is TRBJ1-1; 8 bases fit TRBD1. Germline V gives CDR1 KGHDR, CDR2 SFDVKD. Trimming at V came to 4 bases and at J to 4 bases, leaving 4 bases not matched to a gene. The CDR3 sequence is 14 residues long. DNA of the CDR3: TGTGCCACCAGTGACGCCGGACAGGGCACTGAAGCTTTCTTT. Translating it yields CATSDAGQGTEAFF.

The rearrangement joins TRBV7-9 to TRBJ1-1, with D possibly being TRBD1 (5 bases). CDR3 length: 14 amino acids. CDR1 is SEHNR and CDR2 is FQNEAQ in the germline V gene (reference sequence). V was trimmed by 3 bases and J by 4 bases, leaving 12 bases between them. This chain's CDR3 is CASSFSGSSTEAFF. In DNA form, the CDR3 reads TGTGCCAGCAGCTTCTCAGGGTCGAGCACTGAAGCTTTCTTT.

This clonotype occurred many times. The DNA for the CDR3 is TGCGCCAGCAGCTTGGCAGGGACTGCACGCAATGAGCAGTTCTTC. It specifies CASSLAGTARNEQFF. This rearrangement joins TRBV5-1 to TRBJ2-1; D might be TRBD2 (6 bases). In germline, CDR1 is SGHRS, CDR2 YFSETQ. This CDR3 is 15 amino acids long. Trimming shortened V by 0 bases and J by 6 bases, and 13 bases separated the two germline ends.

The V gene is TRBV6-1, the J gene TRBJ2-7, with TRBD1 as a possible D gene (5 bases). CDR1 and CDR2 (germline): MNHNS, SASEGT. This CDR3 has 13 amino acids. The V end was cut by 2 bases, the J end by 1 base, with 6 bases between. CDR3 sequence: CASSEQGSYEQYF. DNA for the CDR3: TGTGCCAGCAGTGAACAGGGATCCTACGAGCAGTACTTC.

This clonotype was found many times. The chain employs TRBV5-1 and TRBJ1-1; D is undetermined. Germline V gives CDR1 SGHRS, CDR2 YFSETQ. The CDR3 spans 13 residues. V shed 0 bases and J shed 4 bases, with 7 bases lying between them. CDR3 residues: CASSLGQVTEAFF. Written as DNA, the CDR3 is TGCGCCAGCAGCTTGGGGCAGGTCACTGAAGCTTTCTTT.

The chain employs TRBV20-1 and TRBJ2-7; D ambiguous. The CDR3 loop spans 9 amino acids. Germline values: CDR1 DFQATT, CDR2 SNEGSKA (reference sequence). The CDR3 DNA follows: TGCAGCGACTTGACCGAGCAGTACTTC. This gives the protein CSDLTEQYF.